The sequence of this T cell receptor (beta chain) was determined in a study of T cells after yellow fever vaccination. TCRdb re-derived calls from the 5' RACE reads in MiXCR, one entry per CDR3 protein. The data show approximately 580,000 distinct CDR3 sequences, with around a sixth seen just once and about 18% held by the top ten. Study conclusions and caveats: Post-booster samples contained most primary-vaccination clones (just under 98% CD4, about 90% CD8).

Concerning this clonotype: Its antigen is undetermined.

This CDR3 has 12 amino acids. V was trimmed by 3 bases and J by 6 bases, leaving 6 bases between them. The rearrangement uses TRBV12-3 or TRBV12-4 and TRBJ1-5; the D is unclear. Sequences were derived from PBMCs, sampled 5 days after the first yellow fever vaccination. This TCR was sampled from a man aged 18 to 35 who received the YFV17D yellow fever vaccine. The CDR3 nucleotides read TGTGCCAGCAGTTTTGCCACTCAGCCCCAGCATTTT. Amino acids: CASSFATQPQHF.